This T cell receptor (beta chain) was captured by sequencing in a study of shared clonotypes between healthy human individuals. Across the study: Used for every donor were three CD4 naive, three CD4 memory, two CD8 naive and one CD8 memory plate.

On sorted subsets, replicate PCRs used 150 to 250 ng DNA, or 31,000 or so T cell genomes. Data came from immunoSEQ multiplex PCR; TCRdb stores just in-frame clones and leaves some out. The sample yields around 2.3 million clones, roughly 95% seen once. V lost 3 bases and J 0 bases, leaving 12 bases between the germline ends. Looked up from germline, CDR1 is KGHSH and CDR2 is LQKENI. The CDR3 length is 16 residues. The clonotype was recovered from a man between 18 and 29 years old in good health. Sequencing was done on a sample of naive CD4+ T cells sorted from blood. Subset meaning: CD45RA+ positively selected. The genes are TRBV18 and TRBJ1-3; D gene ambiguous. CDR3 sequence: CASSPVWFLSGNTIYF. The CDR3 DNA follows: TGTGCCAGCTCACCGGTCTGGTTCCTCTCTGGAAACACCATATATTTT.